The 30 T cell receptor beta chains reported below all come from one sample, sequenced in a study of blood T cell repertoires in COVID-19. TCRdb keeps only in-frame clones here, not all; method: immunoSEQ multiplex PCR. This sample has roughly 30,000 clones, with around 72% found just once. Material: peripheral blood. The receptors originated from a boy aged 2 to 9 with active or convalescent COVID-19.

The chain recombines TRBV27 with TRBJ2-1; 9 nucleotides match TRBD1. CDR1 and CDR2 from the germline V gene are MNHEY and SMNVEV (reference sequence). V lost 2 bases, J lost 9 bases, and 8 bases stayed unmatched. The length of the CDR3 is 15 residues. CDR3 sequence (DNA): TGTGCCAGCAGTTTAACCGGGACAGGGTATACTGAGCAGTTCTTC. It codes for CASSLTGTGYTEQFF.

The chain employs TRBV18 and TRBJ2-6; 8 bases are a match to TRBD1. The V segment lost 4 bases and the J segment 3 bases; nucleotides outside the gene matches: 8. The CDR3 spans 17 residues. Germline V gene data show CDR1 as KGHSH and CDR2 as LQKENI. The CDR3 DNA sequence: TGTGCCAGCTCACTCCGCCAGGGGGCGAATGGGGCCAACGTCCTGACTTTC. The encoded protein is CASSLRQGANGANVLTF.

The V and J genes are TRBV11-2 and TRBJ2-5; D perhaps matches TRBD2 (5 bases). The germline V and J ends were trimmed by 1 base and 1 base, with 13 bases remaining between them. Germline V gives CDR1 SGHAT, CDR2 FQNNGV. The CDR3 runs to 16 residues. CDR3 bases: TGTGCCAGCAGCTTAGTTTTCGGCGGGTCCCAAGAGACCCAGTACTTC. Protein sequence: CASSLVFGGSQETQYF. Using reference TRBV11-2 and TRBJ2-5 for the parts outside the CDR3, the full variable domain is EAGVAQSPRYKIIEKRQSVAFWCNPISGHATLYWYQQILGQGPKLLIQFQNNGVVDDSQLPKDRFSAERLKGVDSTLKIQPAKLEDSAVYLCASSLVFGGSQETQYFGPGTRLLVL.

In this sample, this clone turned up once. This chain links TRBV7-9 with TRBJ1-1; D is unresolved. V was shortened by 4 bases and J by 2 bases, with 8 bases between the two germline ends. CDR3 length equals 13 residues. Germline CDR1 SEHNR, CDR2 FQNEAQ (reference sequence). CDR3 DNA: TGTGCCAGCAGCTGTCAGGCAAACACTGAAGCTTTCTTT. Its protein is CASSCQANTEAFF. The full variable domain, in which reference TRBV7-9 and TRBJ1-1 provide the parts outside the CDR3, is DTGVSQNPRHKITKRGQNVTFRCDPISEHNRLYWYRQTLGQGPEFLTYFQNEAQLEKSRLLSDRFSAERPKGSFSTLEIQRTEQGDSAMYLCASSCQANTEAFFGQGTRLTVV.

The genes are TRBV19 and TRBJ2-5; the match to TRBD2 covers 8 bases. Germline CDR1 and CDR2: LNHDA and SQIVND (reference sequence). The V segment lost 4 bases and the J segment 1 base; nucleotides outside the gene matches: 8. The CDR3 is made up of 16 amino acids. The CDR3 DNA sequence: TGTGCCAGTAGTAACGGGGCTCTAGCGGGCCAAGAGACCCAGTACTTC. Protein product: CASSNGALAGQETQYF.

This chain links TRBV29-1 with TRBJ2-5, with 7 bases that match TRBD2. Germline V gene sequence: CDR1 SQVTM, CDR2 ANQGSEA. The CDR3 is made up of 13 amino acids. After removal of 3 bases from V and 5 bases from J, the junction contained 6 bases not matched to a gene. The CDR3 DNA reads as TGCAGCGTTGAGGGCCCGCGGGGGGAGACCCAGTACTTC. It codes for CSVEGPRGETQYF.

The chain uses TRBV4-3 and TRBJ2-1, with 8 bases lining up with TRBD2. V dropped 0 bases and J dropped 5; count of bases not matched to a gene: 9. The CDR3 runs to 17 residues. Germline V lookup: CDR1 LGHNA, CDR2 YSLEER. The CDR3 spells CASSQDRGGRLHNEQFF. The CDR3 DNA reads TGCGCCAGCAGCCAAGATCGGGGCGGGAGGCTTCACAATGAGCAGTTCTTC.

This chain links TRBV12-3 or TRBV12-4 with TRBJ1-4; D ambiguous. V was pared by 2 bases and J by 10 bases, with 11 bases between. The CDR3 has 13 residues. The CDR3 region has the DNA TGTGCCAGCAGTTTACGGCGGGGTCTAAAACTGTTTTTT. It translates to CASSLRRGLKLFF.

This chain connects TRBV5-4 to TRBJ2-3; 10 bases match TRBD2. The length of the CDR3 is 15 residues. Germline-derived CDR1 and CDR2 are SGHNT and YYREEE (reference sequence). The junction had 7 bases not matched to a gene; V was cut back by 5 bases and J by 4 bases. The CDR3 DNA is TGTGCCAGCAGGTTTCTAGCGGGAGAGGCAGATACGCAGTATTTT. It translates to CASRFLAGEADTQYF.

This sequence joins TRBV7-2 and TRBJ2-5; 11 bases line up with TRBD1. Trimming at V came to 5 bases and at J to 5 bases, leaving 4 bases not matched to a gene. The germline V gene has CDR1 SGHTA and CDR2 FQGNSA. The CDR3 totals 14 residues. Here the CDR3 reads CASSPDRGQETQYF. CDR3 bases: TGTGCCAGCAGCCCGGACAGGGGGCAGGAGACCCAGTACTTC.

The J gene is TRBJ2-1, the V gene TRBV19; 7 bases match TRBD2. Germline-derived CDR1 and CDR2 are LNHDA and SQIVND (reference sequence). This CDR3 is 14 amino acids long. The trim removed 9 bases at V and 3 bases at J, leaving 8 bases unmatched. Here the CDR3 DNA reads TGTGCCAGCGCCCAAGGGAGGGGCTACAATGAGCAGTTCTTC. Translated: CASAQGRGYNEQFF.

The chain is built from TRBV5-6 and TRBJ1-5, with no clear D. CDR1 SGHDT and CDR2 YYEEEE come from the germline V gene. Trimming left V 0 bases short and J 0 bases short, with 7 bases between. The CDR3 has 15 amino acids. CDR3 in amino acids: CASSLESYSNQPQHF. The CDR3 bases are TGTGCCAGCAGCTTGGAGTCCTATAGCAATCAGCCCCAGCATTTT.

This CDR3 is CASRPRGQMNTEAFF. CDR3 nucleotide sequence: TGTGCCAGTAGGCCTAGAGGACAGATGAACACTGAAGCTTTCTTT. The V call is TRBV19, the J call TRBJ1-1, with a tentative D call TRBD1 (6 bases). V lost 6 bases, J lost 0 bases, and 14 bases lay in between. The CDR3 is 15 residues long. Germline V gives CDR1 LNHDA, CDR2 SQIVND (reference sequence).

V is TRBV28 and J is TRBJ2-5; 7 positions match TRBD1. V shed 6 bases, J shed 1 base, and the junction held 2 bases outside the gene matches. CDR3 length: 13 residues. Germline loops: CDR1 MDHEN, CDR2 SYDVKM. CDR3 loop: CASRDRAQETQYF. CDR3 bases: TGTGCCAGCAGAGACAGGGCCCAAGAGACCCAGTACTTC.

This chain links TRBV19 with TRBJ2-2; perhaps TRBD1 as D (5 bases). The V and J ends lost 10 bases and 7 bases respectively, with 10 bases between them. The CDR3 is 11 residues long. Germline V CDR1 and CDR2: LNHDA, SQIVND (reference sequence). In nucleotides, the CDR3 is TGTGCCACCCTAAGGGGCGGGGAGCTGTTTTTT. Amino acids: CATLRGGELFF.

The chain links TRBV29-1 to TRBJ1-3; D remains unclear. CDR1 is SQVTM and CDR2 is ANQGSEA in the germline V gene. V gave up 0 bases and J gave up 0 bases, with 9 bases separating them. The CDR3 runs 15 residues. CDR3 coding DNA: TGCAGCGTTGAAGATTTGGTCAGCTCTGGAAACACCATATATTTT. As protein: CSVEDLVSSGNTIYF.

The rearrangement joins TRBV3-1 (or the pseudogene TRBV3-2) to TRBJ1-4, with D perhaps TRBD1 (5 bases). This CDR3 spans 16 amino acids. Germline lookup yields CDR1 LGHDT and CDR2 YNNKEL (reference sequence). The V end was cut by 0 bases, the J end by 6 bases, with 14 bases between. The chain's CDR3 is CASSQDRAGQDEKLFF. The DNA for the CDR3 is TGTGCCAGCAGCCAAGATCGGGCAGGGCAGGATGAAAAACTGTTTTTT.

The chain recombines TRBV4-1 with TRBJ1-6; 9 bases are a match to TRBD1. This CDR3 region has 16 residues. V shed 1 base and J 9 bases; nucleotides not matched to a gene: 7. CDR1 MGHRA and CDR2 YSYEKL come from the germline V gene. The CDR3 region has the DNA TGCGCCAGCAGCCAAGCGACGGGACAGGGCTCTTCACCCCTCCACTTT. Its protein product is CASSQATGQGSSPLHF.

V and J are TRBV5-1 and TRBJ2-3; no reliable D call. Germline-derived CDR1 and CDR2 are SGHRS and YFSETQ. Trimming removed 0 bases at V and 0 bases at J, with 5 bases between. The CDR3 consists of 14 residues. CDR3 in amino acids: CASSLEPSTDTQYF. CDR3 nucleotides: TGCGCCAGCAGCTTGGAGCCTAGCACAGATACGCAGTATTTT.

About this clone: This sample also contains other DNA sequences that code for the same CDR3. V is TRBV27 and J is TRBJ2-5; 11 positions agree with TRBD2. Germline V gene sequence: CDR1 MNHEY, CDR2 SMNVEV (reference sequence). Germline trimming cut 5 bases from V and 4 bases from J; bases unmatched to any gene: 9. CDR3 length: 16 amino acids. The CDR3 protein is CASSPRTSGRGETQYF. CDR3 nucleotide sequence: TGTGCCAGCAGTCCCCGGACTAGCGGGCGAGGAGAGACCCAGTACTTC.

CDR3 nucleotide sequence: TGTGCCAGCAGCCCAAACCCGACAGGTAGCAATCAGCCCCAGCATTTT. The encoded protein is CASSPNPTGSNQPQHF. V and J are TRBV5-5 and TRBJ1-5; D perhaps matches TRBD1 (6 bases). Germline V lookup: CDR1 SGHKS, CDR2 YYEKEE (reference sequence). The V gene lost 4 bases and the J gene lost 0 bases, with 14 bases spanning the gap. The CDR3 sequence is 16 residues long.

The chain is built from TRBV2 and TRBJ1-5; TRBD1 aligns across 7 bases. Germline CDR1 SNHLY, CDR2 FYNNEI. The CDR3 consists of 14 residues. The J segment lost 7 bases and the V segment lost 6 bases, leaving 9 bases of the junction unmatched. The CDR3 sequence is CASRETGISQPQHF. DNA of the CDR3: TGTGCCAGCAGGGAGACAGGGATCAGCCAGCCCCAGCATTTT. The full variable domain, rest sourced from reference TRBV2 and TRBJ1-5, is EPEVTQTPSHQVTQMGQEVILRCVPISNHLYFYWYRQILGQKVEFLVSFYNNEISEKSEIFDDQFSVERPDGSNFTLKIRSTKLEDSAMYFCASRETGISQPQHFGDGTRLSIL.

The table lists this clone with a count of one. The CDR3 region has the DNA TGTGCCAGCAGCCAAGAACAGGAGACCCAGTACTTC. This encodes CASSQEQETQYF. V and J are TRBV3-1 (or the pseudogene TRBV3-2) and TRBJ2-5; D is unclear. CDR1 LGHDT and CDR2 YNNKEL come from the germline V gene (reference sequence). CDR3 length equals 12 residues. Trimming shortened V by 0 bases and J by 5 bases, and 4 bases separated the two germline ends.

The chain uses TRBV9 and TRBJ2-3; tentatively, D is TRBD1 (6 bases). The germline gives CDR1 SGDLS, CDR2 YYNGEE. This CDR3 is 15 amino acids long. Trimming pared 0 bases from V and 2 bases from J, leaving 10 bases between. The CDR3 here is CASSVGRGTTDTQYF. The CDR3 DNA reads as TGTGCCAGCAGCGTAGGAAGGGGGACCACAGATACGCAGTATTTT. The whole variable domain, remainder taken from reference TRBV9 and TRBJ2-3, is DSGVTQTPKHLITATGQRVTLRCSPRSGDLSVYWYQQSLDQGLQFLIQYYNGEERAKGNILERFSAQQFPDLHSELNLSSLELGDSALYFCASSVGRGTTDTQYFGPGTRLTVL.

The gene calls are TRBV9 and TRBJ1-1, with D maybe TRBD1 (5 bases). The CDR3 covers 14 residues. The germline gives CDR1 SGDLS, CDR2 YYNGEE. Trimming shortened V by 0 bases and J by 4 bases, and 10 bases separated the two germline ends. Here the CDR3 DNA reads TGTGCCAGCAGCGTAGGGGGCTTCGGCACTGAAGCTTTCTTT. Residues: CASSVGGFGTEAFF.

The chain joins TRBV10-2 to TRBJ2-5; D is perhaps TRBD1 (5 bases). Germline V gives CDR1 WSHSY, CDR2 SAAADI. CDR3 length: 13 residues. With 4 bases removed from V and 5 bases from J, the gap between germline ends came to 11 bases. The CDR3: CASSVGQRETQYF. CDR3 DNA sequence: TGCGCCAGCAGTGTCGGACAACGGGAGACCCAGTACTTC.

The rearrangement uses TRBV5-6 and TRBJ1-5; 8 bases are shared with TRBD1. Germline CDR1 is SGHDT and CDR2 is YYEEEE. The V gene end was trimmed by 4 bases and the J gene end by 4 bases; junction bases not matched to a gene: 13. This CDR3 has 17 residues. CDR3 nucleotides: TGTGCCAGCAGCCCCAACGTGCGGACAGGGCTAAATCAGCCCCAGCATTTT. The encoded protein is CASSPNVRTGLNQPQHF.

This CDR3 is CASSLDQTGGNTIYF. CDR3 sequence (DNA): TGTGCCAGCAGCTTGGATCAGACAGGGGGAAACACCATATATTTT. The gene calls are TRBV7-2 and TRBJ1-3, with 7 nucleotides matching TRBD1. Germline V gene lookup returns CDR1 SGHTA and CDR2 FQGNSA. The CDR3 covers 15 residues. V lost 3 bases and J lost 4; bases outside the gene matches: 6.

This clone was seen many times. Written as DNA, the CDR3 is TGTGCCAGCAGCGCGAGAGGGGGATCTTTGGGAACAGATACGCAGTATTTT. This translates into CASSARGGSLGTDTQYF. V is TRBV9 and J is TRBJ2-3; D perhaps matches TRBD1 (6 bases). Germline assignment: CDR1 SGDLS and CDR2 YYNGEE. V shed 3 bases and J shed 3 bases, with 20 bases lying between them. CDR3 length equals 17 residues.

This chain joins TRBV6-1 and TRBJ2-7; TRBD2 matches 16 bases. There are 16 residues in the CDR3. The V gene's germline CDR1 is MNHNS and CDR2 SASEGT. With 4 bases clipped from V and 2 bases from J, the junction kept 2 bases outside the gene matches. The CDR3 DNA sequence: TGTGCCAGCAGTGCCGGGACTAGCGGGAGGGCCTACGAGCAGTACTTC. Protein: CASSAGTSGRAYEQYF.